This TCR beta chain was recovered during a study of T cells in localized non-small cell lung cancer. Clones were read by immunoSEQ multiplex PCR, and TCRdb kept only the in-frame ones, dropping some. Of 70,000 to 95,000 clones in the sample, about nine tenths were seen once. Study results and limitations: In uninvolved adjacent lung, T cell clonality reached its highest value, exceeding tumor. Turning up in adjacent lung were a median roughly 50 of the top 100 tumor clones.

With respect to this clone: Its specificity is not known.

V shed 0 bases and J shed 2 bases, with 10 bases lying between them. Per the germline V gene, CDR1 is MNHEY and CDR2 is SVGAGI. This CDR3 region has 16 residues. Source: PBMCs, taken before any cancer treatment. The chain is built from TRBV6-5 and TRBJ2-2; TRBD1 is a possible D gene (5 bases). This clonotype was sampled from a woman aged 40-75 years with stage II squamous cell lung carcinoma. The CDR3 coding sequence is TGTGCCAGCAGTTACTCGCGAACAGGAAACACCGGGGAGCTGTTTTTT. It translates to CASSYSRTGNTGELFF.